This T cell receptor (beta chain) originates from a study of monozygotic twins with inflammatory bowel disease. Broader study findings: TCRbeta inverse Simpson diversity was decreased in IBD patients versus healthy co-twins.

From the 5' RACE reads, TCRdb lists one entry per CDR3 protein and no DNA. This sample lists about 160,000 distinct CDR3 sequences; its ten largest clones have around 2.4%. As regards this clonotype: Its antigen is undetermined.

After skipping T cell sorting, the authors isolated total RNA from whole blood. Germline loops: CDR1 DFQATT, CDR2 SNEGSKA (reference sequence). This CDR3 comprises 16 residues. The specimen was blood. This chain uses TRBV20-1 with TRBJ1-6. The TCR comes from a human donor with ulcerative colitis or Crohn's disease, or a healthy co-twin of an affected twin (not recorded which). The CDR3 reads CSARDRRILGSSPLHF.